Given below is one T cell receptor beta chain in context. The data were obtained in a study of shared clonotypes between healthy human individuals. V was cut by 5 bases and J by 6 bases, with 7 bases left in between. The CDR3 sequence is 11 residues long. The germline V gene has CDR1 SEHNR and CDR2 FQNEAQ (reference sequence). Only in-frame clones appear in the TCRdb table, and some are missing; sequencing was by immunoSEQ multiplex PCR. In the table there are fewer than 650,000 clones, over 65% of which are singletons. The chain is built from TRBV7-9 and TRBJ1-1; D gene ambiguous. Sequencing was carried out using PBMCs. This TCR derives from a woman between 35 and 50 years old in good health. Some clones in this sample may be carry-over from other donors' samples. CDR3 sequence (DNA): TGTGCCAGCAGCCGCGCGCCTGAAGCTTTCTTT. It yields the protein CASSRAPEAFF.